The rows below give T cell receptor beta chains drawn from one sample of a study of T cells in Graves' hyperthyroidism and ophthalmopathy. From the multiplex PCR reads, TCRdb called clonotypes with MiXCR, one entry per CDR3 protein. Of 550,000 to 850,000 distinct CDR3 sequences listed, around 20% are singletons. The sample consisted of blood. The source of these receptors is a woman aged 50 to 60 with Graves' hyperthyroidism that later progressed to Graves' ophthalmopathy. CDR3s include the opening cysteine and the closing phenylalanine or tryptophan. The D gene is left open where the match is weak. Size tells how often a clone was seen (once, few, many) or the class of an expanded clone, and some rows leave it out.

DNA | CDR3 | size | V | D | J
TGTGCCAGCAGCCAGAAGGCTGGAGGCTATGGCTACACCTTC | CASSQKAGGYGYTF | many | TRBV7-6 | NA | TRBJ1-2
TGTGCCAGTAGTATTGACAGATCTTTACCTGGCTACACCTTC | CASSIDRSLPGYTF | NA | TRBV19 | NA | TRBJ1-2
TGCGCCAGCGCGACAGGGATTGACTACGAGCAGTACTTC | CASATGIDYEQYF | NA | TRBV5-1 | TRBD1 | TRBJ2-7
TGTGCCAGCAGTGAGCCTCGGACAGGACGTCGCTATGGCTACACCTTC | CASSEPRTGRRYGYTF | many | TRBV6-1 | TRBD1 | TRBJ1-2
TGTGCCAGTTCGACAGCCCAAACCTCCAATCAGCCCCAGCATTTT | CASSTAQTSNQPQHF | few | TRBV5-6 | NA | TRBJ1-5
TGTGCCAGCTTAACTAGGGGGCGAGGTTCCGGGGAGCTGTTTTTT | CASLTRGRGSGELFF | many | TRBV12-3/TRBV12-4 | TRBD1 | TRBJ2-2
TGTGCCAGTAGTATTAGTACGGGCAGGAACACTGAAGCTTTCTTT | CASSISTGRNTEAFF | few | TRBV19 | NA | TRBJ1-1
TGCGCCAGTAAACGGGAGGGCCCGGGAGATACGCAGTATTTT | CASKREGPGDTQYF | NA | TRBV5-5 | TRBD2 | TRBJ2-3
TGTGCCAGCAGTTTCGGGAACAAGGCCTACGAGCAGTACTTC | CASSFGNKAYEQYF | few | TRBV27 | NA | TRBJ2-7
TGTGCCAGCAGTTTAGTGACGGGTTATGGCTACACCTTC | CASSLVTGYGYTF | many | TRBV12-3/TRBV12-4 | NA | TRBJ1-2
TGTGCCAGCAGTGGGGGGACAGGGGGTCCCCGCGAGCAGTACTTC | CASSGGTGGPREQYF | NA | TRBV6-1 | TRBD1 | TRBJ2-7
TGTGCCAGCAGCGTTAGCGGCGACTCCTACAATGAGCAGTTCTTC | CASSVSGDSYNEQFF | NA | TRBV7-9 | NA | TRBJ2-1
TGCAGTGCTAGAGATCGGACTAGTAAAGAGCAGTTCTTC | CSARDRTSKEQFF | few | TRBV20-1 | TRBD2 | TRBJ2-1
TGTGCCAGCAGCAGGGGGGGCCCCTACGAGCAGTACTTC | CASSRGGPYEQYF | few | TRBV6-1 | NA | TRBJ2-7
TGTGCCACCAGTGATTCTCGAGGGGTTTCCTACGAGCAGTACTTC | CATSDSRGVSYEQYF | NA | TRBV24-1 | NA | TRBJ2-7
TGTGCCAGCAGCCGCGACAGGGGGGACTATGGCTACACCTTC | CASSRDRGDYGYTF | few | TRBV7-9 | TRBD1 | TRBJ1-2
TGTGCCAGCAGTGCCCTAGTCCAGAACACTGAAGCTTTCTTT | CASSALVQNTEAFF | NA | TRBV28 | NA | TRBJ1-1
TGCAGCGGAACAGGGGACCTCATCAAAGATGGCTACACCTTC | CSGTGDLIKDGYTF | NA | TRBV29-1 | TRBD1 | TRBJ1-2
TGTGCCAGCAGCCGATATACGGACAGGGACAATGAGCAGTTCTTC | CASSRYTDRDNEQFF | few | TRBV7-3 | TRBD1 | TRBJ2-1
TGCAGCGCCGACAGGGGAGACACCGGGGAGCTGTTTTTT | CSADRGDTGELFF | few | TRBV29-1 | TRBD1 | TRBJ2-2
TGTGCCAGCAGCTTAATGGCCTCTGGGGCCAACGTCCTGACTTTC | CASSLMASGANVLTF | few | TRBV3-1 | NA | TRBJ2-6
TGTGCCAGCAGCTATTTAGCGGGGGGGGTCGACAATGAGCAGTTCTTC | CASSYLAGGVDNEQFF | many | TRBV3-1 | TRBD2 | TRBJ2-1
TGCGCCAGCAGTGGGACAGTCTACAATGAGCAGTTCTTC | CASSGTVYNEQFF | few | TRBV10-1 | NA | TRBJ2-1
TGTGCCAGCAGGGGGCAGAACCAAGAGACCCAGTACTTC | CASRGQNQETQYF | large | TRBV11-2 | NA | TRBJ2-5
TGTGCCAGCAGCCCGCGGGGGAGCGGGGGGTTGAATGAGCAGTTCTTC | CASSPRGSGGLNEQFF | many | TRBV3-1 | TRBD2 | TRBJ2-1
TGTTCCTCTTGGGGGGGACACGAGCAGTACTTC | CSSWGGHEQYF | few | TRBV6-1 | TRBD2 | TRBJ2-7
TGCGCCAGCAGCCGAAATGACGGCCTAGCGGGGGGAAATTATAGAGAGACCCAGTACTTC | CASSRNDGLAGGNYRETQYF | NA | TRBV4-1 | TRBD2 | TRBJ2-5
TGCGCCAGCAGCCAAGGTCCCTCTAGCAGTTACGAGCAGTACTTC | CASSQGPSSSYEQYF | few | TRBV4-1 | NA | TRBJ2-7
TGCAGTGCTCAGGACTCCCTCGAGGGTACCCAGCATTTT | CSAQDSLEGTQHF | NA | TRBV20-1 | NA | TRBJ1-5
TGTGCCAGCAGTGACTCTGGGAAAGGGAATAGGAACACTGAAGCTTTCTTT | CASSDSGKGNRNTEAFF | few | TRBV6-4 | NA | TRBJ1-1
TGTGCCAGCAGTTCTTCTGACAGGGGGCAGACTGAAGCTTTCTTT | CASSSSDRGQTEAFF | NA | TRBV6-1 | TRBD1 | TRBJ1-1
TGCAGCGTTGCTCCGTGGCCTGGAAACACCATATATTTT | CSVAPWPGNTIYF | few | TRBV29-1 | NA | TRBJ1-3
TGTGCCAGCAGCCGGTGGACAGGATACACTCAAGAGACCCAGTACTTC | CASSRWTGYTQETQYF | few | TRBV6-1 | TRBD1 | TRBJ2-5
TGTGCCAGCAGCTATCAATACAATGAGCAGTTCTTC | CASSYQYNEQFF | many | TRBV7-3 | NA | TRBJ2-1
TGCAGCGTACGGGACGGTTCCTACGAGCAGTACTTC | CSVRDGSYEQYF | few | TRBV29-1 | NA | TRBJ2-7
TGCAGTGCCCATAGACAGGGCCTCTACGAGCAGTACTTC | CSAHRQGLYEQYF | NA | TRBV20-1 | TRBD1 | TRBJ2-7
TGTGCCAGCTCACCCGTTCGGGGAATGAACACTGAAGCTTTCTTT | CASSPVRGMNTEAFF | many | TRBV18 | NA | TRBJ1-1
TGCAGCGTTGAAACAGGGAGGGGAACTGAAGCTTTCTTT | CSVETGRGTEAFF | many | TRBV29-1 | NA | TRBJ1-1
TGTGCCAGCAACAATAGACAGGCTGAAGCTTTCTTT | CASNNRQAEAFF | many | TRBV3-1 | NA | TRBJ1-1
TGTGCCAGCAGTGATTCGAACAGGGCCTTATGGTACGAGCAGTACTTC | CASSDSNRALWYEQYF | NA | TRBV6-2/TRBV6-3 | NA | TRBJ2-7
TGTGCCAGCAGCCAGGTACGGGGGGCCGCCTATGGCTACACCTTC | CASSQVRGAAYGYTF | NA | TRBV3-1 | NA | TRBJ1-2
TGTGCCAGCAGCACCCAGACAGGGGGCACTGAAGCTTTCTTT | CASSTQTGGTEAFF | many | TRBV7-8 | TRBD1 | TRBJ1-1
TGTGCCAGCAGTTCCGTGCGGGGGTACAATGAGCAGTTCTTC | CASSSVRGYNEQFF | few | TRBV12-3/TRBV12-4 | TRBD2 | TRBJ2-1
TGTGCCAGCAGCCAGCGAGGGGCGGCTCGAGGTTCACCCCTCCACTTT | CASSQRGAARGSPLHF | NA | TRBV6-1 | NA | TRBJ1-6
TGTGCCAGCAGCCTTGGACAGGTTCGCTACGAGCAGTACTTC | CASSLGQVRYEQYF | many | TRBV7-9 | TRBD1 | TRBJ2-7
TGCGCCAGCAGCCAAGATCCGGGACTCTCATACAATGAGCAGTTCTTC | CASSQDPGLSYNEQFF | few | TRBV4-1 | NA | TRBJ2-1
TGCAGTGCTAGGGCCAGGGGGGCCTACAATGAGCAGTTCTTC | CSARARGAYNEQFF | many | TRBV20-1 | NA | TRBJ2-1
TGTGCCAGCAGCTCGACAGGGTTCAATTCACCCCTCCACTTT | CASSSTGFNSPLHF | few | TRBV7-2 | TRBD1 | TRBJ1-6
TGTGCCAGCAGTTACTTAAGCGGGGGGTTTACGCAGTATTTT | CASSYLSGGFTQYF | NA | TRBV6-5 | TRBD2 | TRBJ2-3
TGCGCCAGCAACGATGGTGCAGGCTATGGCTACACCTTC | CASNDGAGYGYTF | NA | TRBV5-1 | NA | TRBJ1-2
TGTGCCAGCAGCGTAGTTAGGACAGGGGTTGGTTCTGAGCAGTTCTTC | CASSVVRTGVGSEQFF | few | TRBV9 | TRBD1 | TRBJ2-1
TGTGCCAGCAGCCAAGCACGGGGCCTTATGAACACTGAAGCTTTCTTT | CASSQARGLMNTEAFF | few | TRBV3-1 | NA | TRBJ1-1
TGTGCCAGCCAGGAGGGGAACCGAGGGATCTATGGCTACACCTTC | CASQEGNRGIYGYTF | NA | TRBV12-3/TRBV12-4 | NA | TRBJ1-2
TGCGCCAGCAGCCTGAGGCCGCGGGAACTAGCGGTTAATCCTGCCTACGAGCAGTACTTC | CASSLRPRELAVNPAYEQYF | NA | TRBV5-1 | TRBD2 | TRBJ2-7
TGTGCCAGCATTGGGAGAAGGGACACTGAAGCTTTCTTT | CASIGRRDTEAFF | many | TRBV2 | NA | TRBJ1-1